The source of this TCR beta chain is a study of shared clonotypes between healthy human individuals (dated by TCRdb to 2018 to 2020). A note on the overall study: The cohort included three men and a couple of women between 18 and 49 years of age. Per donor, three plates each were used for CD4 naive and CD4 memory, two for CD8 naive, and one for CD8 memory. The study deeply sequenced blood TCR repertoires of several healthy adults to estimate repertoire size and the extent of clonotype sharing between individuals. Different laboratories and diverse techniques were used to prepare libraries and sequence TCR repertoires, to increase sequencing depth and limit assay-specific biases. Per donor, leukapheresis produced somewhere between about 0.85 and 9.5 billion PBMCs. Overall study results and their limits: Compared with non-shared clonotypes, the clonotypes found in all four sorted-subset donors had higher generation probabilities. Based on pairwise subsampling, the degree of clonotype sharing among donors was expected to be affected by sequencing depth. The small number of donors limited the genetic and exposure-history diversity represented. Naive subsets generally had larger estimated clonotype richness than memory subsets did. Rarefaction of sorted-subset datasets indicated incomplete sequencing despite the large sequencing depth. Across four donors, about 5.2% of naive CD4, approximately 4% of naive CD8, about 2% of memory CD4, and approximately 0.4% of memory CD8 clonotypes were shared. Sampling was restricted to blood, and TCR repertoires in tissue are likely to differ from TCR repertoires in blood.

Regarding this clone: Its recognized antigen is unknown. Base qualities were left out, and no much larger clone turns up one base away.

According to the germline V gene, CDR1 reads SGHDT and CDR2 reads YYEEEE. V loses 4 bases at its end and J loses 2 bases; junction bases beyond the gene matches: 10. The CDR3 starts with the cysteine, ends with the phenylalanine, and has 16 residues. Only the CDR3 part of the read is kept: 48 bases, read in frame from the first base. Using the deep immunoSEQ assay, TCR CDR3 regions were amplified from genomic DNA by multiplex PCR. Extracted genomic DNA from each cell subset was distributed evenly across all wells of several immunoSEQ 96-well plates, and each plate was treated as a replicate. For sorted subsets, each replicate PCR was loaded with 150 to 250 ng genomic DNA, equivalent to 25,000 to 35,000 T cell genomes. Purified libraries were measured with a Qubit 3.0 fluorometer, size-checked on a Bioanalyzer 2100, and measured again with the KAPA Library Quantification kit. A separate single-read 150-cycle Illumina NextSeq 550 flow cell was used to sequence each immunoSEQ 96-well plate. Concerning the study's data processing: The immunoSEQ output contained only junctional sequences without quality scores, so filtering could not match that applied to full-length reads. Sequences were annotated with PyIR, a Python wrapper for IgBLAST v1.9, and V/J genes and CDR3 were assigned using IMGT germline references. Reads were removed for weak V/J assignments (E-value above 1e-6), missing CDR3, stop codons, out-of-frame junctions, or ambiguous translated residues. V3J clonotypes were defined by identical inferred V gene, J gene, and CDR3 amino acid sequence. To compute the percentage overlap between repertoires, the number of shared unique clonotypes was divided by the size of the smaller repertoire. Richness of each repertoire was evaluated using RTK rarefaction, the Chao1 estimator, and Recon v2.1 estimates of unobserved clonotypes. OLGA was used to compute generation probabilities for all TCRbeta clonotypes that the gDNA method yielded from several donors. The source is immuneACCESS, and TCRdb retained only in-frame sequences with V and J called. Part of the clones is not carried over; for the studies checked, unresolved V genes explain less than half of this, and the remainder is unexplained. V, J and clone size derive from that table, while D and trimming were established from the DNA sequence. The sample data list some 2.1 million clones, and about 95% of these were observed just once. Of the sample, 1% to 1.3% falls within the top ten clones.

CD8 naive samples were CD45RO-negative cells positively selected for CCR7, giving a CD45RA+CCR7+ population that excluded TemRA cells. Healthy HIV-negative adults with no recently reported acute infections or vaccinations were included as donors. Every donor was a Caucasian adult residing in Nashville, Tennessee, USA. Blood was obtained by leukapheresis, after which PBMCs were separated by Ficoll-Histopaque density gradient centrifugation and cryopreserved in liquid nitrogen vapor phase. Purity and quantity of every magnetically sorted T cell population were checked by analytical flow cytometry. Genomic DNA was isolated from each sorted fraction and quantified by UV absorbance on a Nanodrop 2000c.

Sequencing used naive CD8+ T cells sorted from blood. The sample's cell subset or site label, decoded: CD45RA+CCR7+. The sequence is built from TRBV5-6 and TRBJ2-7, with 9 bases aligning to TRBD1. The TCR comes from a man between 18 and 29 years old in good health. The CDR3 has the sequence CASSPAPGQGAYEQYF. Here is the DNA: TGTGCCAGCAGCCCAGCCCCGGGACAGGGAGCCTACGAGCAGTACTTC.